One and the same sample provided the 26 T cell receptor beta chains below, sequenced in a study of tissue T cells after allogeneic stem cell transplantation (dated 2022 in TCRdb). The time point label here, explained by the study, means: mouse harvest day 7 after allogeneic transplant. Each mouse graft, delivered by tail vein injection, combined 10^6 splenic CD5+ T cells with 10^7 T-cell-depleted bone marrow cells. Receptor libraries were prepared by the immunoSEQ multiplex PCR assay. TCRdb re-hosts the immuneACCESS table, in-frame sequences only. Its copies lack some clones; in the studies checked, an unresolved V gene accounts for under half of them, and the cause for the rest is not known. Counted in this sample were about 1,900 clones; approximately 54% of them appeared once. The top ten hold roughly 22% of the sample. Sequencing input: spleen. These receptors were taken from a female BALB/c mouse given C57BL/6 T cells with graft-versus-host disease after an allogeneic hematopoietic cell transplant.

This clone showed up just a few times. Mouse gene names apply. The read ends 1 residue shy of where the CDR3 ends; the end is completed using the germline J gene. The chain is built from TRBV13-3 and TRBJ2-7, with TRBD2 matching 8 bases. The junction had 2 bases not matched to a gene; V was cut back by 2 bases and J by 4 bases. Per germline, CDR1 NNHDY and CDR2 SYVADS. The CDR3 contains 13 residues. CDR3: CASSELGGYEQYF. The CDR3 DNA, read in part, is TGTGCCAGCAGTGAGTTGGGGGGGTATGAACAGTAC.

Turning to this clone: These gene names are mouse names. Sequencing ends 1 residue short of the CDR3 end; the germline J gene provides the rest. The chain combines TRBV31 with TRBJ2-5, with D tentatively TRBD1 (5 bases). The V gene lost 0 bases and the J gene lost 7 bases, with 8 bases spanning the gap. The CDR3 is made up of 12 amino acids. Looked up from germline, CDR1 is GKSSPN and CDR2 is SITVG. The part of the CDR3 DNA that was read is TGTGCCTGGAGTCTGGAGGGGAACACCCAGTAC. It translates to CAWSLEGNTQY. The complete CDR3 protein is CAWSLEGNTQYF.

Details on this clone: The genes and germline here are from mouse. The CDR3 is cut off 1 residue early in the read; its end comes from the germline J gene. The chain has TRBV3 and TRBJ2-4; D call uncertain. The CDR3 is 13 amino acids. Deletions cut 3 bases from V and 3 bases from J, with 7 bases between. Per the germline V gene, CDR1 is SNHLY and CDR2 is FYNGKV (reference sequence). CDR3 in amino acids: CASSLTTQNTLYF. The CDR3 DNA, read in part, is TGTGCCAGCAGCTTGACAACGCAAAACACCTTGTAC.

Turning to this clone: The germline and genes are mouse ones. The CDR3 extends 1 residue past the end of the read, so its final part is completed from the germline J gene. This rearrangement joins TRBV13-1 to TRBJ2-1; 10 bases align to TRBD1. J lost 7 bases, V lost 3 bases, and 7 bases had no gene match. In germline, CDR1 is NSHNY, CDR2 SYGAGN. The CDR3 is made up of 15 amino acids. CDR3 residues: CASSGDRGRRAEQFF. CDR3 DNA, as far as it was read: TGTGCCAGCAGTGGTGACAGGGGGCGCAGGGCTGAGCAGTTC.

This clone has just a few counts. Genes and germline are mouse. The CDR3 extends 1 residue past the end of the read, so its final part is completed from the germline J gene. The chain couples TRBV13-2 to TRBJ1-4; TRBD1 aligns across 10 bases. Per the germline V gene, CDR1 is NNHNN and CDR2 is SYGAGS (reference sequence). The CDR3 consists of 16 residues. The ends lost 3 bases at V and 7 bases at J; junction bases unmatched: 9. The CDR3 loop is CASGGTGTGVGERLFF. The sequenced part of the CDR3 DNA is TGTGCCAGCGGTGGCACCGGGACAGGGGTTGGCGAAAGATTATTT.

On this clone itself: The listed genes are named as in mouse. Read sequence stops 1 residue before the CDR3 end, and the germline J gene provides the missing end. The chain has TRBV3 and TRBJ2-4, with 9 nucleotides matching TRBD2. V was pared by 1 base and J by 9 bases, with 2 bases of the junction left unmatched. Germline V gene sequence: CDR1 SNHLY, CDR2 FYNGKV (reference sequence). The CDR3 length is 13 residues. The part of the CDR3 DNA that was read is TGTGCCAGCAGCTTAGAACTGGGGGGAACCTTGTAC. Its protein is CASSLELGGTLY. The whole CDR3 region reads CASSLELGGTLYF.

About this clone: The genes and germline here are from mouse. Sequencing ends 1 residue short of the CDR3 end; the germline J gene provides the rest. This chain uses TRBV15 with TRBJ2-7, with no clear D. Trimming pared 1 base from V and 1 base from J, leaving 5 bases between. Germline V lookup: CDR1 SGHND, CDR2 FRSKSL. The CDR3 has 13 residues. CDR3 bases read: TGTGCCAGCAGTTTAGGAGGTTCCTATGAACAGTAC. It is translated as CASSLGGSYEQY. The full CDR3 is CASSLGGSYEQYF.

As regards this clone: Mouse gene names and germline throughout. The CDR3 extends 1 residue past the end of the read, so its final part is completed from the germline J gene. The V call is TRBV5, the J call TRBJ1-1; D unclear. Germline-derived CDR1 and CDR2 are LGHNA and YNLKQL (reference sequence). Between the trimmed V and J ends, which lost 4 bases and 1 base, there was a span of 10 bases. CDR3 length: 14 amino acids. CDR3 sequence reads: CASSPRPGNTEVFF. CDR3 bases read: TGTGCCAGCAGCCCAAGGCCAGGAAACACAGAAGTCTTC.

Turning to this clone: Genes and germline come from the mouse. Coverage ceases 1 residue before the CDR3 finishes, and the germline J gene fills in the end. The chain uses TRBV13-2 and TRBJ2-2, with 10 bases matching TRBD2. Germline V gene data show CDR1 as NNHNN and CDR2 as SYGAGS (reference sequence). V shed 2 bases, J shed 5 bases, and the junction held 3 bases outside the gene matches. CDR3 length: 15 residues. The CDR3 bases that were read are TGTGCCAGCGGTGACTGGGGGGGCGCGACCGGGCAGCTCTAC. Amino acid sequence: CASGDWGGATGQLY. The entire CDR3 is CASGDWGGATGQLYF.

For this clone: The gene names here belong to mouse. The read comes to an end 1 residue before the CDR3 does, leaving the germline J gene to fill in the end. This chain uses TRBV13-2 with TRBJ1-1; 8 positions agree with TRBD1. CDR3 length: 14 residues. The V and J ends lost 2 bases and 1 base, in that order; junction bases with no gene match: 1. Germline V lookup: CDR1 NNHNN, CDR2 SYGAGS (reference sequence). CDR3 DNA (partial): TGTGCCAGCGGTGAGACAGGGGTGAACACAGAAGTCTTC. Protein: CASGETGVNTEVF. The complete CDR3 reads CASGETGVNTEVFF.

To note about this clone: Gene and germline names: mouse. The CDR3 extends 1 residue past the end of the read, so its final part is completed from the germline J gene. The chain uses TRBV20 and TRBJ1-3; D is unclear. Germline V gene sequence: CDR1 GFQATS, CDR2 STVNSAI. This CDR3 spans 13 amino acids. The V and J ends lost 3 bases and 0 bases respectively, with 6 bases between them. The CDR3 sequence is CGARNFSGNTLYF. CDR3 bases read: TGTGGTGCTAGAAACTTTTCTGGAAATACGCTCTAT.

As to this clone: Mouse gene names apply. Read data end 1 residue before the CDR3 end; the end is taken from the germline J gene. The rearrangement uses TRBV13-3 and TRBJ1-1, with a tentative D call TRBD1 (6 bases). Trimming removed 2 bases from V and 0 bases from J, with 11 bases in between. From germline, CDR1 is NNHDY and CDR2 SYVADS. CDR3 length equals 15 residues. The CDR3 region is CASSERRGTNTEVFF. The sequenced CDR3 bases are TGTGCCAGCAGTGAACGTAGGGGGACAAACACAGAAGTCTTC.

For this clone: Genes and germline come from the mouse. The read falls 1 residue short of the CDR3 end, and the missing part is taken from the germline J gene. The V gene is TRBV13-3, the J gene TRBJ2-5; TRBD2 aligns across 7 bases. Trimming took 4 bases from V and 2 from J; bases not matched to a gene: 4. The germline V gene encodes CDR1 NNHDY and CDR2 SYVADS. CDR3 length: 14 amino acids. The part of the CDR3 DNA that was read is TGTGCCAGCAGTACGGGGGGGTCCCAAGACACCCAGTAC. Translated, it gives CASSTGGSQDTQY. The complete CDR3 reads CASSTGGSQDTQYF. Full variable domain (rest looked up from reference TRBV13-3 and TRBJ2-5): EAAVTQSPRSKVAVTGGKVTLSCHQTNNHDYMYWYRQDTGHGLRLIHYSYVADSTEKGDIPDGYKASRPSQENFSLILELASLSQTAVYFCASSTGGSQDTQYFGPGTRLLVL.

As regards this clone: The gene symbols are mouse symbols. From the germline J gene comes the end of the CDR3, since the read stops 1 residue before it. The V gene is TRBV13-2, the J gene TRBJ2-7, with 7 bases identical to TRBD2. Losses at the gene ends were 3 bases for V and 0 bases for J; bases not matched to a gene: 9. CDR3 length: 16 residues. Germline V gene sequence: CDR1 NNHNN, CDR2 SYGAGS (reference sequence). The sequenced part of the CDR3 DNA is TGTGCCAGCGGTGGGCCCCTACTGGGGTTCTCCTATGAACAGTAC. Its translation is CASGGPLLGFSYEQY. From start to end, the CDR3 is CASGGPLLGFSYEQYF.

As to this clone: Genes and germline come from the mouse. The CDR3 is cut off 1 residue early in the read; its end comes from the germline J gene. The chain has TRBV3 and TRBJ1-3, with D tentatively TRBD1 (6 bases). The CDR3 totals 14 residues. The germline V and J ends were trimmed by 3 bases and 0 bases, with 6 bases remaining between them. Per the germline V gene, CDR1 is SNHLY and CDR2 is FYNGKV (reference sequence). Incomplete CDR3 DNA: TGTGCCAGCAGCTTGACAGGTTCTGGAAATACGCTCTAT. It codes for CASSLTGSGNTLY. The full CDR3 protein reads CASSLTGSGNTLYF.

About this clone itself: Gene names refer to mouse genes. From the germline J gene comes the end of the CDR3, since the read stops 1 residue before it. V and J are TRBV31 and TRBJ1-1; maybe TRBD1 (5 bases). The CDR3 consists of 13 residues. The V end lost 0 bases, the J end lost 4 bases, and 9 bases lay between the germline ends. The germline V gene has CDR1 GKSSPN and CDR2 SITVG. The CDR3 here is CAWSLIGATEVFF. CDR3 DNA, as far as it was read: TGTGCCTGGAGTCTAATCGGGGCCACAGAAGTCTTC. The variable domain in full, with the rest retrieved from reference TRBV31 and TRBJ1-1, is AQTIHQWPVAEIKAVGSPLSLGCTIKGKSSPNLYWYWQATGGTLQQLFYSITVGQVESVVQLNLSASRPKDDQFILSTEKLLLSHSGFYLCAWSLIGATEVFFGKGTRLTVV.

In its sample, this clone was seen a few times. Mouse gene names apply. The read terminates 1 residue before the CDR3 end, so the remaining end is supplied by the germline J gene. The chain is built from TRBV15 and TRBJ2-2; maybe TRBD1 (5 bases). The V end was cut by 5 bases, the J end by 0 bases, with 7 bases between. The germline V gene encodes CDR1 SGHND and CDR2 FRSKSL. The CDR3 length is 14 residues. The part of the CDR3 DNA that was read is TGTGCCAGCAGTCCGACAGCAAACACCGGGCAGCTCTAC. This sequence encodes CASSPTANTGQLY. Given in full, the CDR3 is CASSPTANTGQLYF.

This clone was detected a few times. Gene names and germline match the mouse. The DNA ends 1 residue before the CDR3 does, and the rest of the CDR3 is filled in from the germline J gene. V and J are TRBV15 and TRBJ2-1, with 8 bases that match TRBD1. This CDR3 has 15 amino acids. In germline, CDR1 is SGHND, CDR2 FRSKSL. V shed 5 bases and J 1 base; nucleotides not matched to a gene: 4. Incomplete CDR3 DNA: TGTGCCAGCAGTCTACAGGGGGGAAACTATGCTGAGCAGTTC. This codes for CASSLQGGNYAEQF. The complete CDR3 protein is CASSLQGGNYAEQFF.

A word on this clone: Gene and germline names: mouse. The read ends 1 residue shy of where the CDR3 ends; the end is completed using the germline J gene. This rearrangement joins TRBV26 to TRBJ2-7, with TRBD2 matching 12 bases. Germline V gene data show CDR1 as KGHPV and CDR2 as FQNQEV (reference sequence). Germline trimming cut 4 bases from V and 7 bases from J; bases unmatched to any gene: 8. There are 15 residues in the CDR3. The CDR3 DNA, read in part, is TGTGCCAGCAGTCCCGACTGGGGGGGCGCTGGAGAACAGTAC. It translates to CASSPDWGGAGEQY. The full CDR3 protein is CASSPDWGGAGEQYF.

This clone was seen more than once but under ten times. Gene names denote mouse genes. The CDR3 is cut off 1 residue early in the read; its end comes from the germline J gene. V usage is TRBV4 and J usage is TRBJ2-7; TRBD2 agrees at 9 bases. After removal of 3 bases from V and 7 bases from J, the junction contained 7 bases not matched to a gene. Germline V gene sequence: CDR1 LGHDT, CDR2 YNNKQL (reference sequence). The CDR3 loop spans 14 amino acids. The part of the CDR3 DNA that was read is TGTGCCAGCAGCTATTGGGGGGGCGCGGGGGAACAGTAC. Amino acids: CASSYWGGAGEQY. The whole CDR3 is CASSYWGGAGEQYF.

This clone has only one observation. Gene names denote mouse genes. Read sequence stops 1 residue before the CDR3 end, and the germline J gene provides the missing end. The V and J genes are TRBV31 and TRBJ2-1, with unresolved D. Germline CDR1 and CDR2: GKSSPN and SITVG. The CDR3 length is 11 residues. V shed 1 base and J shed 7 bases, with 5 bases lying between them. The CDR3 protein is CAWSPWAEQFF. The DNA read from the CDR3 is TGTGCCTGGAGTCCCTGGGCTGAGCAGTTC.

On this clone: Mouse germline and gene names are used. Sequencing ends 1 residue short of the CDR3 end; the germline J gene provides the rest. The chain recombines TRBV19 with TRBJ2-7; D is unclear. The CDR3 runs 12 residues. Trimming removed 2 bases at V and 7 bases at J, with 10 bases between. Germline loops: CDR1 FNHDT, CDR2 SITEND (reference sequence). The sequenced part of the CDR3 DNA is TGTGCCAGCAGTATCCACCTAAGGGAACAGTAC. This codes for CASSIHLREQY. The whole CDR3 region reads CASSIHLREQYF. Drawing the rest from reference TRBV19 and TRBJ2-7, the complete variable domain is GGIITQTPKFLIGQEGQKLTLKCQQNFNHDTMYWYRQDSGKGLRLIYYSITENDLQKGDLSEGYDASREKKSSFSLTVTSAQKNEMAVFLCASSIHLREQYFGPGTRLTVL.

This clone came up a few times. The germline and genes are mouse ones. With the read ending 1 residue before the CDR3 end, the germline J gene is used to fill in that end. The V call is TRBV31, the J call TRBJ1-1; 10 bases agree with TRBD1. Germline V CDR1 and CDR2: GKSSPN, SITVG. This CDR3 has 15 residues. V was pared by 0 bases and J by 1 base, with 2 bases of the junction left unmatched. The chain's CDR3 is CAWSLRTGGNTEVFF. The sequenced CDR3 bases are TGTGCCTGGAGTCTCCGGACAGGGGGGAACACAGAAGTCTTC.

Note on this clone: All gene names here are mouse names. Read data end 1 residue before the CDR3 end; the end is taken from the germline J gene. The chain has TRBV26 and TRBJ2-1; TRBD2 agrees at 12 bases. Germline V gene sequence: CDR1 KGHPV, CDR2 FQNQEV (reference sequence). Losses at the gene ends were 4 bases for V and 2 bases for J; bases not matched to a gene: 3. CDR3 length equals 16 residues. This CDR3 is CASSHGLGGYYAEQFF. The covered CDR3 bases are TGTGCCAGCAGTCACGGACTGGGGGGGTACTATGCTGAGCAGTTC.

Comment on this clone: Germline and genes here are mouse. The read ends 1 residue shy of where the CDR3 ends; the end is completed using the germline J gene. The chain uses TRBV16 and TRBJ2-2; D gene unclear. V shed 0 bases and J shed 3 bases, with 2 bases lying between them. Looked up from germline, CDR1 is SGHSA and CDR2 is FRNQAP. CDR3 size: 13 residues. CDR3 DNA (partial): TGTGCAAGCAGCTTAGATCACACCGGGCAGCTCTAC. It is translated as CASSLDHTGQLY. The CDR3, in full, reads CASSLDHTGQLYF.

A word on this clone: Gene names are mouse gene names. The CDR3 end is not reached by the read, which stops 1 residue before it; the germline J gene fills it in. The gene calls are TRBV31 and TRBJ2-7; 11 bases are a match to TRBD2. The CDR3 length is 13 residues. The germline V gene has CDR1 GKSSPN and CDR2 SITVG. The J segment lost 6 bases and the V segment lost 2 bases, leaving 3 bases of the junction unmatched. CDR3 in amino acids: CAWSYWGGIEQYF. The DNA read from the CDR3 is TGTGCCTGGAGTTACTGGGGGGGCATTGAACAGTAC. Variable domain in full (rest from reference TRBV31 and TRBJ2-7): AQTIHQWPVAEIKAVGSPLSLGCTIKGKSSPNLYWYWQATGGTLQQLFYSITVGQVESVVQLNLSASRPKDDQFILSTEKLLLSHSGFYLCAWSYWGGIEQYFGPGTRLTVL.